This is a list of T cell receptor beta chains from one sample in a study of T cell responses to AZD1222 COVID-19 vaccine. Sequencing was performed with immunoSEQ multiplex PCR; in TCRdb, only in-frame clones are kept and a portion is missing. Of just under 150,000 clones in the sample, around 84% were seen once. The input for sequencing was peripheral blood, taken 28 days after the second AZD1222 dose. These receptor sequences come from an adult who received the AZD1222 COVID-19 vaccine. Each CDR3 is given with its conserved first and last residue. D genes are given only for firm matches. Size values are once, few and many counts, or a class for expanded clones, and some rows have none.

J: TRBJ2-1
D: NA
size: NA
V: TRBV27
DNA: TGTGCCAGCAGTTTGGTTGGGGCAAGCTCCTACAATGAGCAGTTCTTC
CDR3: CASSLVGASSYNEQFF

J: TRBJ1-2
D: NA
size: NA
V: TRBV10-2
DNA: TGCGCCAGCAGCACAGGTTTAAACTATGGCTACACCTTC
CDR3: CASSTGLNYGYTF

J: TRBJ2-4
D: NA
size: NA
V: TRBV21-1
DNA: TGTGCCAGCAGCAAGAGAACCGGGACCCTAGCCAAAAACATTCAGTACTTC
CDR3: CASSKRTGTLAKNIQYF

J: TRBJ2-7
D: TRBD1
size: once
V: TRBV5-8
DNA: TGTGCCAGCAGCTCGATACCAGGGGACAGCTCCTACGAGCAGTACTTC
CDR3: CASSSIPGDSSYEQYF

J: TRBJ2-5
D: TRBD2
size: NA
V: TRBV11-2
DNA: TGTGCCAGCAGCTCGGGTCTAGCGGGGGAGTGGTACCAAGAGACCCAGTACTTC
CDR3: CASSSGLAGEWYQETQYF

J: TRBJ1-6
D: NA
size: NA
V: TRBV30
DNA: TGTGCCTGGACTTCTGGACCGAATAATTCACCCCTCCACTTT
CDR3: CAWTSGPNNSPLHF

J: TRBJ2-7
D: TRBD1
size: NA
V: TRBV7-8
DNA: TGTGCCAGCAGCCCCAGACAGGGGCCTTCCTACGAGCAGTACTTC
CDR3: CASSPRQGPSYEQYF

J: TRBJ1-5
D: TRBD1
size: NA
V: TRBV6-5
DNA: TGTGCCAGCACCTCAGGGGGCTACGATAAGCCCCAGCATTTT
CDR3: CASTSGGYDKPQHF

J: TRBJ2-1
D: NA
size: NA
V: TRBV5-1
DNA: TGCGCCAGCAGCTTCTTAGGGGGGGGCAATGAGCAGTTCTTC
CDR3: CASSFLGGGNEQFF

J: TRBJ2-2
D: TRBD1
size: once
V: TRBV9
DNA: TGTGCCAGCAGCGTAGGCCGGGGACAGGTCCTCACCGGGGAGCTGTTTTTT
CDR3: CASSVGRGQVLTGELFF

J: TRBJ2-1
D: NA
size: NA
V: TRBV18
DNA: TGTGCCAGCTCACCAATCGGGGTAGGCTACAATGAGCAGTTCTTC
CDR3: CASSPIGVGYNEQFF

J: TRBJ2-1
D: NA
size: NA
V: TRBV30
DNA: TGTGCCTGGAGCCGCAGCTTTGGCAATGAGCAGTTCTTC
CDR3: CAWSRSFGNEQFF

J: TRBJ1-5
D: TRBD1
size: NA
V: TRBV30
DNA: TGTGCCTGGAGTCCAACCGGGACAGGGAGTCAGCCCCAGCATTTT
CDR3: CAWSPTGTGSQPQHF

J: TRBJ2-4
D: NA
size: NA
V: TRBV3-1/TRBV3-2
DNA: TGTGCCAGCAGCTCACTGAACATTCAGTACTTC
CDR3: CASSSLNIQYF

J: TRBJ2-3
D: NA
size: NA
V: TRBV6-5
DNA: TGTGCCAGCACAGGTCCTCTCCCGGGGTCGGATACGCAGTATTTT
CDR3: CASTGPLPGSDTQYF

J: TRBJ1-1
D: NA
size: NA
V: TRBV6-5
DNA: TGTGCCAGCTCGACAGGGAACACTGAAGCTTTCTTT
CDR3: CASSTGNTEAFF

J: TRBJ2-5
D: NA
size: NA
V: TRBV7-2
DNA: TGTGCCAGCAGTTATAGCCCTGCGGAGCAAGAGACCCAGTACTTC
CDR3: CASSYSPAEQETQYF

J: TRBJ2-1
D: TRBD2
size: NA
V: TRBV7-9
DNA: TGTGCCAGCACTGCGGGAGGGACTACCTACAATGAGCAGTTCTTC
CDR3: CASTAGGTTYNEQFF

J: TRBJ1-1
D: NA
size: NA
V: TRBV11-2
DNA: TGTGCCAGCAGCCCCCGGGGGGGGCAGAACACTGAAGCTTTCTTT
CDR3: CASSPRGGQNTEAFF